A single sample gave rise to the 30 T cell receptor beta chains below, sequenced in a study of blood T cell repertoires in COVID-19. Assay: immunoSEQ multiplex PCR; the TCRdb copy retains only in-frame clones and omits some. The sample lists 200,000 to 250,000 clones, approximately 91% occurring once. Sequenced sample: peripheral blood. The receptors were gathered from a woman aged 55-70 years with acute or convalescent COVID-19.

This chain joins TRBV7-9 and TRBJ2-3; the D gene is possibly TRBD2 (6 bases). Germline loops: CDR1 SEHNR, CDR2 FQNEAQ (reference sequence). Between the trimmed V and J ends, which lost 3 bases and 0 bases, there was a span of 16 bases. CDR3 length equals 17 residues. CDR3 sequence: CASSFLAAGPSTDTQYF. CDR3 in DNA: TGTGCCAGCAGCTTTTTAGCGGCGGGCCCCAGCACAGATACGCAGTATTTT.

The V and J genes are TRBV9 and TRBJ2-5; 12 bases align to TRBD2. The V gene end was trimmed by 1 base and the J gene end by 3 bases; junction bases not matched to a gene: 4. The length of the CDR3 is 16 residues. Germline lookup yields CDR1 SGDLS and CDR2 YYNGEE. The CDR3 DNA reads as TGTGCCAGCAGCGTAACTAGCGGGGGGTCTAAAGAGACCCAGTACTTC. Its protein is CASSVTSGGSKETQYF.

The chain joins TRBV19 to TRBJ1-4; D gene unclear. V lost 6 bases and J 0 bases, leaving 8 bases between the germline ends. From germline, CDR1 is LNHDA and CDR2 SQIVND (reference sequence). The CDR3 covers 14 residues. In DNA, the CDR3 is TGTGCCAGTAGGTTAGCCGCAACTAATGAAAAACTGTTTTTT. It encodes CASRLAATNEKLFF.

J is TRBJ1-2 and V is TRBV25-1; the match to TRBD1 covers 7 bases. The CDR3 is 13 residues long. In germline, CDR1 is MGHDK, CDR2 SYGVNS. The ends lost 5 bases at V and 6 bases at J; junction bases unmatched: 6. In DNA form, the CDR3 reads TGTGCCAGCAGTACCATACAGGGGAATGGCTACACCTTC. The encoded protein is CASSTIQGNGYTF.

V and J are TRBV19 and TRBJ2-7; 9 bases agree with TRBD1. Looked up from germline, CDR1 is LNHDA and CDR2 is SQIVND (reference sequence). This CDR3 is 14 amino acids long. Trimming at V came to 7 bases and at J to 0 bases, leaving 4 bases not matched to a gene. Here the CDR3 DNA reads TGTGCCAGTAATCACAGGGGGCCCTCCTACGAGCAGTACTTC. It encodes CASNHRGPSYEQYF.

The chain couples TRBV7-2 to TRBJ1-2; tentative D call: TRBD1 (5 bases). This CDR3 region has 15 residues. Germline CDR1 is SGHTA and CDR2 is FQGNSA. Trimming pared 5 bases from V and 2 bases from J, leaving 15 bases between. The CDR3 bases are TGTGCCAGCAGCGTTTACCAGGGCCAAAACTATGGCTACACCTTC. This codes for CASSVYQGQNYGYTF. Complete variable domain (other parts from reference TRBV7-2 and TRBJ1-2): GAGVSQSPSNKVTEKGKDVELRCDPISGHTALYWYRQSLGQGLEFLIYFQGNSAPDKSGLPSDRFSAERTGGSVSTLTIQRTQQEDSAVYLCASSVYQGQNYGYTFGSGTRLTVV.

Written as DNA, the CDR3 is TGTGCTAGTGGCCCGGGACAGTTTTTCTCTGGAAACACCATATATTTT. It codes for CASGPGQFFSGNTIYF. The V gene is TRBV12-5, the J gene TRBJ1-3, with 7 positions matching TRBD1. There are 16 residues in the CDR3. Germline V gene data show CDR1 as LGHNT and CDR2 as FRNRAP. The trim removed 6 bases at V and 0 bases at J, leaving 8 bases unmatched.

The rearrangement links TRBV18 to TRBJ1-6; possible D gene TRBD1, 6 bases. V shed 1 base and J shed 7 bases, with 11 bases lying between them. CDR1 is KGHSH, CDR2 LQKENI, per germline. This CDR3 comprises 15 residues. The CDR3 DNA is TGTGCCAGCTCACCACAGGGGAGGGGGAATTCACCCCTCCACTTT. Translation gives CASSPQGRGNSPLHF.

The rearrangement joins TRBV18 to TRBJ1-1, with D unclear. Trimming stripped 3 bases from V and 1 base from J, with 9 bases between. The germline gives CDR1 KGHSH, CDR2 LQKENI. The CDR3 length is 14 residues. The CDR3 region has the DNA TGTGCCAGCTCACCGGACTCTTCGAACACTGAAGCTTTCTTT. Protein: CASSPDSSNTEAFF.

The V call is TRBV20-1, the J call TRBJ1-1; perhaps TRBD1 as D (6 bases). The CDR3 is 14 amino acids. Between the trimmed V and J ends, which lost 3 bases and 4 bases, there was a span of 15 bases. Germline CDR1 DFQATT, CDR2 SNEGSKA (reference sequence). The CDR3 reads CSASRGDISTEAFF. CDR3 coding DNA: TGCAGTGCTAGTCGGGGGGACATTTCCACTGAAGCTTTCTTT.

Points on this clone: The junction departs from germline at one end; a sequencing error may be responsible. The chain links TRBV30 to TRBJ1-4; a possible D gene is TRBD1 (5 bases). This CDR3 is 11 amino acids long. The germline CDR1 and CDR2 sequences are GTSNPN and SVGIG (reference sequence). The CDR3 DNA follows: TGTGCCTGGTCCAGGTCTTGGGGACTGTTCTTT. Protein: CAWSRSWGLFF.

V gene TRBV30 combines with J gene TRBJ2-2; TRBD2 agrees at 12 bases. Germline CDR1 reads GTSNPN; CDR2 reads SVGIG (reference sequence). V trimming: 4 bases; J trimming: 0 bases; junction bases outside the gene matches: 9. The CDR3 is made up of 18 amino acids. The CDR3 here is CAWTHGLAGPANTGELFF. CDR3 bases: TGTGCCTGGACCCACGGACTAGCGGGGCCCGCGAACACCGGGGAGCTGTTTTTT.

V is TRBV23-1 and J is TRBJ1-6; TRBD1 aligns across 10 bases. TRBV23-1 is an ORF, with its function uncertain. There are 16 residues in the CDR3. With 3 bases clipped from V and 7 bases from J, the junction kept 6 bases outside the gene matches. Here the CDR3 DNA reads TGCGCCAGCAGTCACCGGACAGGGGGTGGAAATTCACCCCTCCACTTT. This codes for CASSHRTGGGNSPLHF.

V and J are TRBV7-9 and TRBJ2-1, with D possibly matching TRBD1 (5 bases). CDR1 SEHNR and CDR2 FQNEAQ come from the germline V gene (reference sequence). The CDR3 consists of 16 residues. Deletions cut 1 base from V and 0 bases from J, with 10 bases between. The CDR3 DNA is TGTGCCAGCAGCTTAGGGCAGGGCGGCTCCTACAATGAGCAGTTCTTC. Its protein is CASSLGQGGSYNEQFF.

This chain's CDR3 is CASRSGQGSHTF. CDR3 nucleotides: TGTGCCAGCAGGTCGGGACAGGGATCCCACACCTTC. The V gene is TRBV6-5, the J gene TRBJ1-2; TRBD1 matches at 9 bases. The trim removed 6 bases at V and 12 bases at J, leaving 8 bases unmatched. Germline assignment: CDR1 MNHEY and CDR2 SVGAGI. The CDR3 totals 12 residues.

DNA for the CDR3: TGTGCCAGCAGGTCGGACAGGGAGGGGCAGCCCCAGCATTTT. Translating gives CASRSDREGQPQHF. This rearrangement joins TRBV6-6 to TRBJ1-5, with 8 bases that match TRBD1. J was trimmed by 7 bases and V by 6 bases; bases with no gene match: 8. This CDR3 region has 14 residues. CDR1 MNHNY and CDR2 SVGAGI come from the germline V gene (reference sequence).

The chain is built from TRBV12-5 and TRBJ2-7, with TRBD2 identical over 8 bases. The V gene's germline CDR1 is LGHNT and CDR2 FRNRAP. The CDR3 has 15 amino acids. V was pared by 0 bases and J by 2 bases, with 3 bases of the junction left unmatched. CDR3 sequence reads: CASGLVAGGAYEQYF. The CDR3 coding sequence is TGTGCTAGTGGTTTGGTAGCCGGGGGGGCCTACGAGCAGTACTTC.

The chain joins TRBV19 to TRBJ2-1; 15 bases line up with TRBD2. V was pared by 1 base and J by 4 bases, with 5 bases of the junction left unmatched. The CDR3 length is 18 residues. Germline lookup yields CDR1 LNHDA and CDR2 SQIVND (reference sequence). DNA of the CDR3: TGTGCCAGTAGTATAGGAGGGACTAGCGGGGGGCCATACAATGAGCAGTTCTTC. This sequence encodes CASSIGGTSGGPYNEQFF.

This clone was observed once. The chain recombines TRBV28 with TRBJ1-2; D might be TRBD1 (6 bases). In germline, CDR1 is MDHEN, CDR2 SYDVKM. The CDR3 runs to 13 residues. V was shortened by 4 bases and J by 3 bases, with 9 bases between the two germline ends. The CDR3 bases are TGTGCCAGCAGTTCCACAGGGTACTATGGCTACACCTTC. Protein: CASSSTGYYGYTF.

This clone was seen only once. This rearrangement joins TRBV4-3 to TRBJ2-1; 8 bases match TRBD1. Germline loops: CDR1 LGHNA, CDR2 YSLEER. This CDR3 spans 16 amino acids. The junction had 11 bases not matched to a gene; V was cut back by 1 base and J by 9 bases. CDR3 DNA: TGCGCCAGCAGCCAAGTGGGCGGGACAGGATCGGGTGAGCAGTTCTTC. Residues: CASSQVGGTGSGEQFF.

The chain employs TRBV21-1 and TRBJ1-5; TRBD1 reflects the table's D call only, with no check against the DNA. TRBV21-1 is given as a pseudogene. This CDR3 has 13 amino acids. In nucleotides, the CDR3 is TGTGCCAGCAGGGGGCACTTCAATCAGCCCCAGCATTTT. Its protein is CASRGHFNQPQHF.

The J gene is TRBJ2-5, the V gene TRBV5-6, with no clear D. Per the germline V gene, CDR1 is SGHDT and CDR2 is YYEEEE. The CDR3 is made up of 13 amino acids. V lost 0 bases, J lost 4 bases, and 7 bases lay in between. CDR3: CASSLGALETQYF. The CDR3 region has the DNA TGTGCCAGCAGCTTGGGAGCTCTAGAGACCCAGTACTTC.

The chain is built from TRBV4-1 and TRBJ1-4; D might be TRBD1 (6 bases). The CDR3 totals 17 residues. V shed 3 bases and J shed 7 bases, with 21 bases lying between them. Per the germline V gene, CDR1 is MGHRA and CDR2 is YSYEKL. CDR3: CASSQKQGRELGEKLFF. In DNA form, the CDR3 reads TGCGCCAGCAGCCAGAAACAGGGACGGGAATTGGGTGAAAAACTGTTTTTT.

CDR3 in DNA: TGTGCCAGCAGTTACCGAGGGCTAGCGGGAGTAAAAGGTCGCTACAATGAGCAGTTCTTC. As protein: CASSYRGLAGVKGRYNEQFF. The V gene is TRBV6-2 or TRBV6-3, the J gene TRBJ2-1; 10 nucleotides agree with TRBD2. J lost 3 bases, V lost 2 bases, and 16 bases had no gene match. Germline V CDR1 and CDR2: MNHEY, SVGEGT. The CDR3 is 20 residues long.

V and J are TRBV18 and TRBJ1-2, with D perhaps matching TRBD1 (5 bases). The CDR3 has 14 residues. The V end lost 2 bases, the J end lost 5 bases, and 12 bases lay between the germline ends. CDR1 KGHSH and CDR2 LQKENI come from the germline V gene. The CDR3 coding sequence is TGTGCCAGCTCACCAACACAGGAGTTTTATGGCTACACCTTC. Translation: CASSPTQEFYGYTF.

This chain links TRBV6-4 with TRBJ2-3; TRBD2 matches 11 bases. V shed 6 bases and J 3 bases; nucleotides not matched to a gene: 5. Germline CDR1 reads MRHNA; CDR2 reads SNTAGT. This CDR3 is 15 amino acids long. CDR3 bases: TGTGCCAGCAGCCTTCTAGCGGGGGGTACAGATACGCAGTATTTT. Its translation: CASSLLAGGTDTQYF.

The rearrangement links TRBV6-5 to TRBJ2-3; D unclear. Germline V gene sequence: CDR1 MNHEY, CDR2 SVGAGI. The CDR3 loop spans 14 amino acids. V dropped 2 bases and J dropped 4 bases, with 10 bases sitting between them. DNA for the CDR3: TGTGCCAGCAGTTACCCTTCCGCGGCAGATACGCAGTATTTT. This encodes CASSYPSAADTQYF.

The chain uses TRBV7-8 and TRBJ2-1; maybe TRBD1 (6 bases). The V gene lost 4 bases and the J gene lost 6 bases, with 13 bases spanning the gap. CDR3 length equals 14 residues. In germline, CDR1 is SGHVS, CDR2 FQNEAQ. CDR3 DNA: TGTGCCAGCAGCTCAAACCGGGACACCAATGAGCAGTTCTTC. Its protein product is CASSSNRDTNEQFF.

The chain is built from TRBV20-1 and TRBJ1-2, with D perhaps TRBD1 (5 bases). The CDR3 has 14 amino acids. In germline, CDR1 is DFQATT, CDR2 SNEGSKA (reference sequence). With 3 bases removed from V and 0 bases from J, the gap between germline ends came to 11 bases. DNA of the CDR3: TGCAGTGCTAGTATGGGGCTAGCTAACTATGGCTACACCTTC. This encodes CSASMGLANYGYTF.

This rearrangement joins TRBV18 to TRBJ1-2; D is possibly TRBD1 (6 bases). The CDR3 sequence is 13 residues long. V lost 3 bases to trimming and J lost 6 bases, with 11 bases between them. Germline loops: CDR1 KGHSH, CDR2 LQKENI. This CDR3 reads CASSPQGLHGYTF. The CDR3 DNA reads TGTGCCAGCTCACCCCAGGGGTTGCATGGCTACACCTTC.